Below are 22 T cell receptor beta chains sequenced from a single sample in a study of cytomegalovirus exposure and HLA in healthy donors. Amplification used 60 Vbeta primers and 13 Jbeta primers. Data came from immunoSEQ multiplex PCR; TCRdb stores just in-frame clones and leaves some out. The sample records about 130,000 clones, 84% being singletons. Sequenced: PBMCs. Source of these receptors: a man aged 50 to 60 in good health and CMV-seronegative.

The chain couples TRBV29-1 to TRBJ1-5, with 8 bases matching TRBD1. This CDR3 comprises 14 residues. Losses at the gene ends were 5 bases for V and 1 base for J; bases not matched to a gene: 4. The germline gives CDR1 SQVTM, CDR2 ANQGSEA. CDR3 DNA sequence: TGCAGCGTTAAACAGGGGGTCAGCAATCAGCCCCAGCATTTT. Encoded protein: CSVKQGVSNQPQHF.

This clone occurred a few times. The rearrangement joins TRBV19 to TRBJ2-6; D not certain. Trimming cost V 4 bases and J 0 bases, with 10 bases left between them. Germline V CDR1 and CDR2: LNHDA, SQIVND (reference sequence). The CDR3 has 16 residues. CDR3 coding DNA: TGTGCCAGTAGTAAAGACCGGAGCTCTGGGGCCAACGTCCTGACTTTC. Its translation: CASSKDRSSGANVLTF.

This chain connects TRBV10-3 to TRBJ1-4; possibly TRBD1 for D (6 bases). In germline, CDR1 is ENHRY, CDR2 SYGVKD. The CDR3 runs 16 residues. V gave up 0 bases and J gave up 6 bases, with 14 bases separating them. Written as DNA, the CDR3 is TGTGCCATCAGTGAGTCGTTCGAGGGGGTAGATGAAAAACTGTTTTTT. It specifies CAISESFEGVDEKLFF.

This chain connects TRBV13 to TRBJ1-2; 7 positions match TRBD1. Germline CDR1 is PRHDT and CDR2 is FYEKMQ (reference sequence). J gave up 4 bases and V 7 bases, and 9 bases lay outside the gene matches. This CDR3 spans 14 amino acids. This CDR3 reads CASNVPGQSYGYTF. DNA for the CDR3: TGTGCCAGCAATGTGCCGGGACAGAGCTATGGCTACACCTTC.

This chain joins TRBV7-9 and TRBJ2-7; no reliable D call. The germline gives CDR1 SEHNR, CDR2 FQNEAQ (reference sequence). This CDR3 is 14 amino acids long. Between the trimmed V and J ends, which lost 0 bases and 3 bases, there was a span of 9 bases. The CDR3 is CASSLATEHYEQYF. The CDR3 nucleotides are TGTGCCAGCAGCTTAGCGACGGAGCACTACGAGCAGTACTTC. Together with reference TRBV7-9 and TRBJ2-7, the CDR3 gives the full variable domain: DTGVSQNPRHKITKRGQNVTFRCDPISEHNRLYWYRQTLGQGPEFLTYFQNEAQLEKSRLLSDRFSAERPKGSFSTLEIQRTEQGDSAMYLCASSLATEHYEQYFGPGTRLTVT.

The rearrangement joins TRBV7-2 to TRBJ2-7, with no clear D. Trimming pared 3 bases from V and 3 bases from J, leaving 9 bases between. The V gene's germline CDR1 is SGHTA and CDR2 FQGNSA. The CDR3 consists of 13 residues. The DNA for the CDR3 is TGTGCCAGCAGCTTGTCTCCGAGCTACGAGCAGTACTTC. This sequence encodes CASSLSPSYEQYF.

CDR3 sequence (DNA): TGCGCCAGCAGCGCTGGGACACAGAACACCGGGGAGCTGTTTTTT. As protein: CASSAGTQNTGELFF. The chain couples TRBV5-1 to TRBJ2-2; tentatively, D is TRBD1 (6 bases). Trimming removed 4 bases from V and 1 base from J, with 11 bases in between. There are 15 residues in the CDR3. CDR1 SGHRS and CDR2 YFSETQ come from the germline V gene.

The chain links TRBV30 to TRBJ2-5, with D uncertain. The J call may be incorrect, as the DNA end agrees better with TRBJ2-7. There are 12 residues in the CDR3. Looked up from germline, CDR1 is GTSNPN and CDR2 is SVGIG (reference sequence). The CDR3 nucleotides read TGTGCCTGGAGTGTCGACTGGAACGAGCAGTACTTC. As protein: CAWSVDWNEQYF.

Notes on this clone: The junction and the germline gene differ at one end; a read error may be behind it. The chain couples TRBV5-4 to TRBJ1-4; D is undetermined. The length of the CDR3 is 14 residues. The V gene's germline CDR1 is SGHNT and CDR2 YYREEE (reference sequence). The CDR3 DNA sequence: TGTGCCAGCAGCCCAGAGGCAACTAATGAAGAACTGTTTTTT. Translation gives CASSPEATNEELFF.

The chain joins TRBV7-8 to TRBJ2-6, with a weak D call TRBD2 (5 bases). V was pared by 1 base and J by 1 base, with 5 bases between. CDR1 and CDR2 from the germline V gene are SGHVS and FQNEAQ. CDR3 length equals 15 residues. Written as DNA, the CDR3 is TGTGCCAGCAGCTTAGGGACTTCTGGGGCCAACGTCCTGACTTTC. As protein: CASSLGTSGANVLTF.

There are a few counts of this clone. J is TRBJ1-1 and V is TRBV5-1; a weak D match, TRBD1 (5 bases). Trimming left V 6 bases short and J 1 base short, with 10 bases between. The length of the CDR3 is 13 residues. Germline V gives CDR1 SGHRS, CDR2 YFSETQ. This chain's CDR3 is CASTRTPNTEAFF. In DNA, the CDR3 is TGCGCCAGCACCAGGACACCGAACACTGAAGCTTTCTTT.

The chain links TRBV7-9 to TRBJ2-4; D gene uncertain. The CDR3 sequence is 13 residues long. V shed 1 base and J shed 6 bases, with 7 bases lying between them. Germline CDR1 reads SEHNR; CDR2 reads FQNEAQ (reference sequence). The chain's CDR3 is CASSLGAGNIQYF. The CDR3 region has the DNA TGTGCCAGCAGCTTAGGGGCCGGAAACATTCAGTACTTC.

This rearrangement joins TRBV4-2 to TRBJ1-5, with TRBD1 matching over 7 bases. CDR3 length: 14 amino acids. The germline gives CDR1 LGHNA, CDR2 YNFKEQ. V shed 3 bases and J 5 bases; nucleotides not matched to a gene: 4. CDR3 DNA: TGTGCCAGCAGCCACCGGGACAGTGATCAGCCCCAGCATTTT. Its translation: CASSHRDSDQPQHF.

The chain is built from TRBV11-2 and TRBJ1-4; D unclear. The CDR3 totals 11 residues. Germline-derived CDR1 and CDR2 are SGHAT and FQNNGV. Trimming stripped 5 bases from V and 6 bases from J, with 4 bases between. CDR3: CASSPYEKLFF. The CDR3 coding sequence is TGTGCCAGCAGCCCATATGAAAAACTGTTTTTT.

The CDR3 coding sequence is TGTGCCAGCAGTTACAACTCAGGGGGCGAATACGAGCAGTACTTC. Its translation is CASSYNSGGEYEQYF. The V and J genes are TRBV6-5 and TRBJ2-7, with 8 bases lining up with TRBD1. V was clipped by 2 bases and J by 4 bases; unmatched bases: 7. Germline V CDR1 and CDR2: MNHEY, SVGAGI. The CDR3 runs to 15 residues.

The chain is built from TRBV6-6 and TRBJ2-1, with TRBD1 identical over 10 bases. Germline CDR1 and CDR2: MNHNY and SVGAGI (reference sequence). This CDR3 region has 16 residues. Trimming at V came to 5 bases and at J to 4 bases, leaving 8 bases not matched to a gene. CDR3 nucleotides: TGTGCCAGCAGTCGACAGGGGGCCTCTCTTTACAATGAGCAGTTCTTC. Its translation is CASSRQGASLYNEQFF.

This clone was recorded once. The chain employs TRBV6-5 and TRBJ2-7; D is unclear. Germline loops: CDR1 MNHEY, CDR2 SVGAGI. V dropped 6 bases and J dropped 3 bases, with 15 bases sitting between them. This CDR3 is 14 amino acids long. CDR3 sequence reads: CASRKLTTFYEQYF. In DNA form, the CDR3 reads TGTGCCAGCAGAAAACTCACTACCTTCTACGAGCAGTACTTC.

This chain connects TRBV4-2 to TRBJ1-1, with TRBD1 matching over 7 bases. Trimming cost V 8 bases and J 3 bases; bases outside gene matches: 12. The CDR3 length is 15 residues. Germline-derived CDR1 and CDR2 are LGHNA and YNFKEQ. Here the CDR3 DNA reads TGTGCCAGCCAGGGGGGCATACAGGGCTACACTGAAGCTTTCTTT. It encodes CASQGGIQGYTEAFF.

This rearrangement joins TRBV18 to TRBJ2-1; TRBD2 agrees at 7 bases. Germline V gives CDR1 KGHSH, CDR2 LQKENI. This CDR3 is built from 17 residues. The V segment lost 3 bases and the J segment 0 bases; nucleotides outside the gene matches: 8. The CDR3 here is CASSPNRASGSYNEQFF. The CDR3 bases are TGTGCCAGCTCACCGAACCGGGCTAGCGGCTCCTACAATGAGCAGTTCTTC.

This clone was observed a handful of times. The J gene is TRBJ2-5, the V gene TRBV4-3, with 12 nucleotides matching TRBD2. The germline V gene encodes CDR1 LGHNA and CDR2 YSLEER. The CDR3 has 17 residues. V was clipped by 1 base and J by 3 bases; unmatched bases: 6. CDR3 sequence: CASSQGWLAGGKETQYF. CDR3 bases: TGCGCCAGCAGCCAAGGGTGGCTAGCGGGGGGGAAAGAGACCCAGTACTTC.

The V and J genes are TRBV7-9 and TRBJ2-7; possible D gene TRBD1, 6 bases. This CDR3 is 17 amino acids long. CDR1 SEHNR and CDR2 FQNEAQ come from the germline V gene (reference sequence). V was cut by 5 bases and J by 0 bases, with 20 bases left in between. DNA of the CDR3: TGTGCCAGCAGCCCACTAACAGGGTCCCATCTCTCCTACGAGCAGTACTTC. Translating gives CASSPLTGSHLSYEQYF.

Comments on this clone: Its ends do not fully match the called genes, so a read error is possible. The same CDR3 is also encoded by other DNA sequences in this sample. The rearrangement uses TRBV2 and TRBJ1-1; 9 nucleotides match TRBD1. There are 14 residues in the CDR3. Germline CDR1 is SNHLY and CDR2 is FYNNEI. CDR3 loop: CASSGEQGATEAFF. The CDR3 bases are TGTGCCAGCAGTGGGGAACAGGGGGCAACTGAGGCTTTCTTT.